The 9 T cell receptor beta chains presented below share a single source sample, sequenced in a study of early T cells in non-severe SARS-CoV-2 infection. MiXCR, run by TCRdb on the 5' RACE reads, gives a single entry per CDR3 protein. The table records 60,000 to 75,000 distinct CDR3 sequences, about an eighth of them present only once. The sample taken for sequencing was whole blood. These receptors originate from an adult who was a healthcare worker with PCR-confirmed SARS-CoV-2 infection or an uninfected control (not recorded which).

The chain couples TRBV20-1 to TRBJ2-3, with D perhaps matching TRBD2 (6 bases). Germline CDR1 DFQATT, CDR2 SNEGSKA (reference sequence). The CDR3 has 15 residues. V was pared by 3 bases and J by 6 bases, with 19 bases between. This CDR3 is CSASPLVAASDTQYF. CDR3 sequence (DNA): TGCAGTGCTAGCCCCCTGGTAGCGGCCTCGGATACGCAGTATTTT.

V is TRBV11-3 and J is TRBJ1-2; no clear D. The CDR3 contains 15 residues. The germline V and J ends were trimmed by 1 base and 0 bases, with 9 bases remaining between them. Germline assignment: CDR1 SGHNT and CDR2 YENEEA. This chain's CDR3 is CASSLGGKANYGYTF. DNA of the CDR3: TGTGCCAGCAGCTTAGGAGGAAAAGCTAACTATGGCTACACCTTC.

This clonotype showed up just a few times. The rearrangement uses TRBV7-9 and TRBJ2-7; no definite D call. Trimming took off 5 bases at V and 7 bases at J, with 15 bases between the two ends. The CDR3 sequence is 13 residues long. Germline V gene data show CDR1 as SEHNR and CDR2 as FQNEAQ (reference sequence). This CDR3 reads CASSLLQVGEQYF. Here the CDR3 DNA reads TGTGCCAGCAGCCTGCTCCAGGTGGGTGAGCAGTACTTC.

This clonotype was observed at least ten times. The chain combines TRBV20-1 with TRBJ1-5; tentative D call: TRBD1 (5 bases). Deletions cut 2 bases from V and 4 bases from J, with 12 bases between. Germline CDR1 is DFQATT and CDR2 is SNEGSKA (reference sequence). This CDR3 is built from 14 residues. CDR3 sequence: CSARRGAENQPQHF. The DNA for the CDR3 is TGCAGTGCTAGAAGAGGGGCTGAAAATCAGCCCCAGCATTTT.

V usage is TRBV2 and J usage is TRBJ2-3, with 8 nucleotides matching TRBD2. Germline-derived CDR1 and CDR2 are SNHLY and FYNNEI. This CDR3 is built from 17 residues. V was pared by 5 bases and J by 2 bases, with 12 bases of the junction left unmatched. The CDR3 loop reads CASSTSIAGITTDTQYF. DNA for the CDR3: TGTGCCAGCAGTACCTCAATAGCGGGGATAACCACAGATACGCAGTATTTT.

The CDR3 region has the DNA TGCGCCAGCAGCTCCGGGACACCTCTCTACGAGCAGTACTTC. Protein product: CASSSGTPLYEQYF. V usage is TRBV5-1 and J usage is TRBJ2-7, with D tentatively TRBD1 (6 bases). V dropped 3 bases and J dropped 3 bases, with 13 bases sitting between them. The CDR3 is made up of 14 amino acids. Germline V gives CDR1 SGHRS, CDR2 YFSETQ.

This clonotype has a count of ten or more. The CDR3, as DNA: TGCAGTGCTAGAGAAACAGGGGGCCCCCGGAACGAGCAGTACTTC. Translated, it gives CSARETGGPRNEQYF. This rearrangement joins TRBV20-1 to TRBJ2-7; 9 bases map to TRBD1. The CDR3 totals 15 residues. CDR1 and CDR2 from the germline V gene are DFQATT and SNEGSKA (reference sequence). The V and J ends lost 0 bases and 5 bases, in that order; junction bases with no gene match: 8.

This clonotype was seen only a few times. This sequence joins TRBV19 and TRBJ1-2; the D gene is possibly TRBD1 (5 bases). The CDR3 has 15 residues. V lost 5 bases, J lost 0 bases, and 13 bases lay in between. CDR1 is LNHDA and CDR2 is SQIVND in the germline V gene (reference sequence). CDR3 bases: TGTGCCAGTAGTCCCCAGGCGGGGGCTAACTATGGCTACACCTTC. As protein: CASSPQAGANYGYTF.

The chain links TRBV7-2 to TRBJ2-5; the D is unclear. CDR3 length: 11 residues. V dropped 4 bases and J dropped 3 bases, with 3 bases sitting between them. Germline values: CDR1 SGHTA, CDR2 FQGNSA. The CDR3 nucleotides read TGTGCCAGCAGCTACGAAGAGACCCAGTACTTC. Translated: CASSYEETQYF.